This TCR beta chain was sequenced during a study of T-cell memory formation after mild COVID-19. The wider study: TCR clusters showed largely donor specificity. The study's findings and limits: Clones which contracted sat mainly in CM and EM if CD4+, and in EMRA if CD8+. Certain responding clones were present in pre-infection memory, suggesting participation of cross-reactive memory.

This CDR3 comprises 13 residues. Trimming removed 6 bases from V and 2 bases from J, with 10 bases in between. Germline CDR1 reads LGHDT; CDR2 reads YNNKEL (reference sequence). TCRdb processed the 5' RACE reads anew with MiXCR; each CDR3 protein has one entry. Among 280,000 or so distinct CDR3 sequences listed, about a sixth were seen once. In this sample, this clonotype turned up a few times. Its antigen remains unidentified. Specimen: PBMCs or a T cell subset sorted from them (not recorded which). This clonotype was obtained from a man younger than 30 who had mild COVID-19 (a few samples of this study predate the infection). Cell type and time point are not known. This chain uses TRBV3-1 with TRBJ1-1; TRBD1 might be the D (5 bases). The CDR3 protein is CASRTTVNTEAFF. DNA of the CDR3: TGTGCCAGCAGAACGACAGTAAACACTGAAGCTTTCTTT.